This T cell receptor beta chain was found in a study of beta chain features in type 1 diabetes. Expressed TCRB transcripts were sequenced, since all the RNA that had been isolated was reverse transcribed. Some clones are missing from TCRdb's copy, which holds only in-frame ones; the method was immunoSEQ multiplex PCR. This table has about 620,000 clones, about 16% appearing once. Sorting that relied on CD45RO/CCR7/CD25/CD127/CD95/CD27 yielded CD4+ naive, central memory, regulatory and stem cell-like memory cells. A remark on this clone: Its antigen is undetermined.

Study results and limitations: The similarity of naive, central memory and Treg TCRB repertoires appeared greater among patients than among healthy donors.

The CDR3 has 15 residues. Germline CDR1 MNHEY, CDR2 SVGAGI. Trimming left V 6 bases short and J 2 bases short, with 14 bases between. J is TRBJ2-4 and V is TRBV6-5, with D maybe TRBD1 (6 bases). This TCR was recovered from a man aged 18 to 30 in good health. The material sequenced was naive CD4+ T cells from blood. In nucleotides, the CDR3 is TGTGCCAGCAGAAACCCAGGGGACACCAAAAACATTCAGTACTTC. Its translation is CASRNPGDTKNIQYF.